The clone carrying this T cell receptor beta chain appeared many times. The antigen is undetermined. This sample is drawn from a study of T cell repertoires in cytomegalovirus infection. Study details: Researchers turned to recently identified HLA-C-restricted CMV epitopes as well as well-studied HLA-B-restricted ones.

Trimming took off 7 bases at V and 4 bases at J, with 17 bases between the two ends. Germline V lookup: CDR1 SGHVS, CDR2 FNYEAQ. The CDR3 loop spans 15 amino acids. TCRdb recomputed calls from the reads with MiXCR, one row per CDR3 protein. This sample yields roughly 990,000 distinct CDR3 sequences, of which roughly 30% are seen a single time; more than 12% belongs to the top ten. The sequences come from cultured CD8+ T cells from PBMCs, collected from culture after CMV antigen stimulation. The sequence derives from a human donor in good health (CMV status not recorded). Some clones in this sample may be carry-over from other donors' samples. The rearrangement joins TRBV7-6 to TRBJ1-3; D gene ambiguous. The CDR3 is CASTLGGTAGNTIYF. The CDR3 DNA follows: TGTGCCAGCACCCTGGGCGGCACGGCAGGAAACACCATATATTTT.